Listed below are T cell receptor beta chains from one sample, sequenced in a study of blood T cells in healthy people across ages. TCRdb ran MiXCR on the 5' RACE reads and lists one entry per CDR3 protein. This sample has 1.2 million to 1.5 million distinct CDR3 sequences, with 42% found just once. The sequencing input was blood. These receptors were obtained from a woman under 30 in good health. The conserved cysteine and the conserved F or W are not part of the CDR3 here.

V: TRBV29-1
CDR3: SVEGLGVEAF

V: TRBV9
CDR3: ASSRVGNSPLH

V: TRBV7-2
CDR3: ASSLGTLLTRETQY

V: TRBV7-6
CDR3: ASSLDELYEQY

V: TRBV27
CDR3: ASSLRSPGYEQY

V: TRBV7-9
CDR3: ASSLMTGGPRTYEQY

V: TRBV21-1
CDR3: ASSKSGFQETQF

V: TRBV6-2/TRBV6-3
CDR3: ASSYWSVGPYEQY

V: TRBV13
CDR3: ASSFRDLNEQF

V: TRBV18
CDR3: ASSLSDSMTTQY

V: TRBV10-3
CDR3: AISEKPTGIYGYT

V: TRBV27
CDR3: ASSQLTTPQVHEQY

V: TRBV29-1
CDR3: SVDGVRDTEAF

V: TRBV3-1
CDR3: ASSQRLGLAYTYNEQY

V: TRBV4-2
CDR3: ASSQRDSGDPY

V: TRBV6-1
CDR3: ATDSLGSTDTQY

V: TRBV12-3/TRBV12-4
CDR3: ASSRTSGGLYQETQY

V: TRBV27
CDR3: ASRSGRGNSPLH

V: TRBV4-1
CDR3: ASSQARRSGYT

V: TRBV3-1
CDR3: ASSQRPSGANVLT

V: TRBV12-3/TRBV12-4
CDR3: ASTNTPVRNEQF